This entry lists 19 T cell receptor beta chains sequenced from one sample in a study of cytomegalovirus exposure and HLA in healthy donors. Assay used: immunoSEQ multiplex PCR; TCRdb lists only in-frame clones, some missing. The sample carries roughly 150,000 clones, approximately 89% recorded once. Specimen: PBMCs. The receptors derive from a man between 18 and 35 years old in good health and CMV-seropositive.

The chain combines TRBV7-6 with TRBJ2-1; the match to TRBD2 covers 7 bases. This CDR3 region has 17 residues. Germline V gene data show CDR1 as SGHVS and CDR2 as FNYEAQ. V was clipped by 5 bases and J by 2 bases; unmatched bases: 12. CDR3 nucleotides: TGTGCCAGCAGCAATTTAGCGGGCCGCGCGCCCTACAATGAGCAGTTCTTC. Translation gives CASSNLAGRAPYNEQFF.

The chain employs TRBV27 and TRBJ2-7; tentatively, D is TRBD1 (6 bases). This CDR3 is built from 13 residues. Germline V lookup: CDR1 MNHEY, CDR2 SMNVEV (reference sequence). Trimming took 4 bases from V and 2 from J, leaving 9 bases between them. The CDR3 is CASSWTAAYEQYF. CDR3 coding DNA: TGTGCCAGCAGTTGGACAGCTGCCTACGAGCAGTACTTC.

This clone was recorded only once. The chain couples TRBV10-2 to TRBJ1-5, with a weak D call TRBD1 (6 bases). The CDR3 consists of 13 residues. V gave up 5 bases and J gave up 6 bases, with 11 bases separating them. Germline V gives CDR1 WSHSY, CDR2 SAAADI. The CDR3 spells CASSSRDIQPQHF. The CDR3 DNA is TGCGCCAGCAGTTCACGGGACATTCAGCCCCAGCATTTT.

This chain links TRBV18 with TRBJ2-7; D might be TRBD1 (5 bases). V lost 3 bases to trimming and J lost 4 bases, with 16 bases between them. The CDR3 is 15 amino acids. The V gene's germline CDR1 is KGHSH and CDR2 LQKENI. CDR3: CASSPPLAGWYEQYF. CDR3 sequence (DNA): TGTGCCAGCTCACCCCCATTGGCAGGGTGGTACGAGCAGTACTTC.

This chain joins TRBV2 and TRBJ1-5; 7 nucleotides agree with TRBD1. The V and J ends lost 6 bases and 3 bases, in that order; junction bases with no gene match: 5. The length of the CDR3 is 14 residues. The germline V gene encodes CDR1 SNHLY and CDR2 FYNNEI. CDR3 protein: CASRSQGVNQPQHF. In DNA form, the CDR3 reads TGTGCCAGCAGGAGCCAGGGGGTCAATCAGCCCCAGCATTTT.

The chain couples TRBV25-1 to TRBJ2-2; possible D gene TRBD1, 6 bases. The V end lost 5 bases, the J end lost 0 bases, and 13 bases lay between the germline ends. The CDR3 is 16 residues long. Germline V gives CDR1 MGHDK, CDR2 SYGVNS. The CDR3 sequence: CASSRRDTPNTGELFF. In DNA form, the CDR3 reads TGTGCCAGCAGTCGTCGGGACACCCCGAACACCGGGGAGCTGTTTTTT.

CDR3 sequence: CASSFITGRTGELFF. As DNA, the CDR3 is TGTGCCAGCAGCTTTATAACAGGGAGAACCGGGGAGCTGTTTTTT. V gene TRBV11-3 combines with J gene TRBJ2-2; TRBD1 might be the D (6 bases). V was cut by 3 bases and J by 5 bases, with 13 bases left in between. The germline gives CDR1 SGHNT, CDR2 YENEEA. CDR3 size: 15 residues.

The chain has TRBV14 and TRBJ2-7, with 8 nucleotides matching TRBD2. The CDR3 length is 15 residues. The germline V gene has CDR1 SGHDN and CDR2 FVKESK. J gave up 7 bases and V 1 base, and 9 bases lay outside the gene matches. The CDR3: CASSQAQIAGKEQYF. The CDR3 DNA is TGTGCCAGCAGCCAAGCTCAAATAGCGGGAAAAGAGCAGTACTTC.

The V gene is TRBV29-1, the J gene TRBJ2-1; D gene ambiguous. From germline, CDR1 is SQVTM and CDR2 ANQGSEA. The CDR3 length is 10 residues. The V gene lost 4 bases and the J gene lost 12 bases, with 10 bases spanning the gap. CDR3 amino acids: CSVARRGQFF. The CDR3 nucleotides read TGCAGCGTTGCGAGGAGAGGGCAGTTCTTC.

This clone has only one observation. The chain couples TRBV7-2 to TRBJ2-2, with 7 positions matching TRBD2. CDR3 size: 16 residues. V was pared by 5 bases and J by 0 bases, with 6 bases of the junction left unmatched. The germline V gene has CDR1 SGHTA and CDR2 FQGNSA. The CDR3 reads CASSTSAGANTGELFF. The CDR3 DNA reads TGTGCCAGCAGCACCTCCGCGGGAGCGAACACCGGGGAGCTGTTTTTT.

The chain couples TRBV28 to TRBJ1-1; possibly TRBD1 for D (6 bases). The V end lost 3 bases, the J end lost 1 base, and 18 bases lay between the germline ends. Germline V gives CDR1 MDHEN, CDR2 SYDVKM. CDR3 length equals 17 residues. This CDR3 is CASSFNTGKVGNTEAFF. CDR3 sequence (DNA): TGTGCCAGCAGTTTCAATACAGGGAAGGTTGGGAACACTGAAGCTTTCTTT.

The chain combines TRBV7-2 with TRBJ1-2; 8 bases line up with TRBD1. The germline V gene encodes CDR1 SGHTA and CDR2 FQGNSA. The CDR3 sequence is 15 residues long. J was trimmed by 5 bases and V by 4 bases; bases with no gene match: 9. The CDR3 spells CASSSVDHRGYGYTF. The CDR3 nucleotides read TGTGCCAGCAGCTCAGTCGACCACAGGGGGTATGGCTACACCTTC.

CDR3 DNA: TGTGCCAGCAGCTCCGGAACAGGGGGCCAGGAAACAGATACGCAGTATTTT. Protein product: CASSSGTGGQETDTQYF. This chain uses TRBV11-2 with TRBJ2-3, with TRBD1 matching 9 bases. The CDR3 spans 17 residues. V trimming: 4 bases; J trimming: 3 bases; junction bases outside the gene matches: 11. Germline V CDR1 and CDR2: SGHAT, FQNNGV. The full variable domain, in which reference TRBV11-2 and TRBJ2-3 provide the parts outside the CDR3, is EAGVAQSPRYKIIEKRQSVAFWCNPISGHATLYWYQQILGQGPKLLIQFQNNGVVDDSQLPKDRFSAERLKGVDSTLKIQPAKLEDSAVYLCASSSGTGGQETDTQYFGPGTRLTVL.

The chain employs TRBV27 and TRBJ2-7; D is perhaps TRBD1 (7 bases). Germline V gene data show CDR1 as MNHEY and CDR2 as SMNVEV (reference sequence). The CDR3 consists of 16 residues. Trimming pared 2 bases from V and 3 bases from J, leaving 17 bases between. The CDR3 DNA reads as TGTGCCAGCAGTTTAAGGAGGGGGCCCTCCTACTACGAGCAGTACTTC. This gives the protein CASSLRRGPSYYEQYF.

This clone was observed a single time. The gene calls are TRBV19 and TRBJ2-7, with D unresolved. This CDR3 spans 14 amino acids. V was cut by 4 bases and J by 0 bases, with 10 bases left in between. Germline V gene data show CDR1 as LNHDA and CDR2 as SQIVND (reference sequence). CDR3 DNA: TGTGCCAGTAGTAATACGCTCAGCTCCTACGAGCAGTACTTC. Amino acid sequence: CASSNTLSSYEQYF.

The chain is built from TRBV28 and TRBJ1-2; 9 bases agree with TRBD1. J gave up 1 base and V 6 bases, and 15 bases lay outside the gene matches. The CDR3 contains 18 residues. The germline V gene encodes CDR1 MDHEN and CDR2 SYDVKM. The CDR3 region has the DNA TGTGCCAGCAGCCGAACCGGGACAGGGTTCGATCTTAACTATGGCTACACCTTC. It specifies CASSRTGTGFDLNYGYTF.

The genes are TRBV7-9 and TRBJ2-1; no reliable D call. The CDR3 runs to 12 residues. Trimming removed 3 bases from V and 9 bases from J, with 9 bases in between. Germline V gives CDR1 SEHNR, CDR2 FQNEAQ (reference sequence). In nucleotides, the CDR3 is TGTGCCAGCAGCTTGCAGGATAGTGAGCAGTTCTTC. The encoded protein is CASSLQDSEQFF.

The rearrangement joins TRBV9 to TRBJ2-2; D not certain. CDR1 and CDR2 (germline): SGDLS, YYNGEE. The V and J ends lost 0 bases and 11 bases respectively, with 20 bases between them. The CDR3 is 16 amino acids. CDR3 residues: CASSVAFVDLRGELFF. CDR3 nucleotide sequence: TGTGCCAGCAGCGTAGCTTTTGTAGATCTTCGCGGAGAGCTGTTTTTT.

V gene TRBV5-1 combines with J gene TRBJ2-5, with D maybe TRBD1 (6 bases). In germline, CDR1 is SGHRS, CDR2 YFSETQ. The CDR3 runs 15 residues. V lost 0 bases and J lost 3, with 12 bases in between. CDR3 nucleotide sequence: TGCGCCAGCAGCTTGGGGGGGCTAGTCGAAGAGACCCAGTACTTC. It specifies CASSLGGLVEETQYF.